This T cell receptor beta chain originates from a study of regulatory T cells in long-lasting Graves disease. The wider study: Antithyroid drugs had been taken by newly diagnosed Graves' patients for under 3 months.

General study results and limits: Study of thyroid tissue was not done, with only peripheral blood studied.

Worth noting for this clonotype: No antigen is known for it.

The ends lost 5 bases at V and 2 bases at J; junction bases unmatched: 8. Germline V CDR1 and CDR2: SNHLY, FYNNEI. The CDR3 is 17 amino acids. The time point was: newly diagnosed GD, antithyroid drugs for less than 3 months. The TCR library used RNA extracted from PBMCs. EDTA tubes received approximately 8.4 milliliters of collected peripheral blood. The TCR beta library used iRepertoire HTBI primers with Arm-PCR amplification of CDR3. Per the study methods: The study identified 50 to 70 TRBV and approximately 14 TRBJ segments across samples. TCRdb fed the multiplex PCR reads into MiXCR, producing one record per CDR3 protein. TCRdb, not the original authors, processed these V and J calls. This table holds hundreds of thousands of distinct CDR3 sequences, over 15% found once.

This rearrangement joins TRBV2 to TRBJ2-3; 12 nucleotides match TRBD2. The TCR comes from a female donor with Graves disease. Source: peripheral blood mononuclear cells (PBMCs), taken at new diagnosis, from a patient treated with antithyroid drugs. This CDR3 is CASSLSRLAGATDTQYF. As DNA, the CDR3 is TGTGCCAGCAGTCTATCTCGACTAGCGGGAGCCACAGATACGCAGTATTTT. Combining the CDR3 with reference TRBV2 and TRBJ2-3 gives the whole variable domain EPEVTQTPSHQVTQMGQEVILRCVPISNHLYFYWYRQILGQKVEFLVSFYNNEISEKSEIFDDQFSVERPDGSNFTLKIRSTKLEDSAMYFCASSLSRLAGATDTQYFGPGTRLTVL.